The present T cell receptor beta chain was sequenced within a study of blood T cell repertoires in COVID-19. Study-level information: COVID-19 samples, acute and convalescent, were from the United States, Italy and Spain.

In this sample, this clone turned up once. The repertoire was sequenced with immunoSEQ multiplex PCR; TCRdb's copy has only in-frame clones and lacks some. The sample includes some 130,000 clones, almost 80% of them seen just once. Sample: peripheral blood. The origin of this receptor is a man aged 55 to 70 who had recovered from COVID-19.

Here the CDR3 DNA reads TGTGCCAGCAGCTTCACAGGGTGGGAAGCTTTCTTT. Its protein product is CASSFTGWEAFF. The chain joins TRBV5-6 to TRBJ1-1, with a tentative D call TRBD1 (6 bases). Trimming removed 2 bases at V and 8 bases at J, with 10 bases between. Germline assignment: CDR1 SGHDT and CDR2 YYEEEE. The CDR3 extends over 12 amino acids. Supplemented by reference TRBV5-6 and TRBJ1-1, the full variable domain reads DAGVTQSPTHLIKTRGQQVTLRCSPKSGHDTVSWYQQALGQGPQFIFQYYEEEERQRGNFPDRFSGHQFPNYSSELNVNALLLGDSALYLCASSFTGWEAFFGQGTRLTVV.